A selection of T cell receptor beta chains follows, all from one sample in a study of T cells after yellow fever vaccination. TCRdb called the 5' RACE reads again in MiXCR, with one record for every CDR3 protein. The sample lists 45,000 to 75,000 distinct CDR3 sequences, approximately 6.1% occurring once. The source material was PBMCs, either bulk or a sorted T-cell subset (CD4+, CD8+, memory, or dextramer-sorted; not recorded which), sampled on the day of the yellow fever booster vaccination. The source is a man aged 18 to 29 who received the YFV17D yellow fever vaccine. Each CDR3 is given without its conserved first and last residue.

J gene	V gene	CDR3 length	CDR3 protein
TRBJ2-1	TRBV27	12	ASNRFSSYNEQF
TRBJ1-2	TRBV12-3/TRBV12-4	13	ASSTRGQGAYGYT
TRBJ2-3	TRBV11-2	14	ASSSTGTGDADTQY
TRBJ2-3	TRBV5-5	13	ASSLDPGITDTQY
TRBJ2-1	TRBV7-7	11	ASSLEQHNEQF
TRBJ2-1	TRBV3-1	13	ASSQVASGVNEQF
TRBJ2-6	TRBV4-3	15	ASSQDRGGSGANVLT
TRBJ2-2	TRBV24-1	13	ATSVNATGAGELF
TRBJ2-3	TRBV20-1	13	SAIPGTGDTDTQY
TRBJ1-1	TRBV7-9	9	ASSSLLSAF
TRBJ2-3	TRBV6-5	12	ASSYSTSTDTQY
TRBJ1-6	TRBV20-1	12	SAPDRTYNSPLH
TRBJ1-2	TRBV4-1	13	ASSQVLGTNYGYT
TRBJ1-2	TRBV29-1	13	SVVGEVPGGYGYT
TRBJ1-1	TRBV6-5	15	ASSYSWLAVGDTEAF
TRBJ2-7	TRBV7-9	14	ASSSGTSGVVREQY
TRBJ1-5	TRBV5-1	13	ASSLTGTVNQPQH
TRBJ1-1	TRBV9	12	ASSPTRGSTEAF
TRBJ1-6	TRBV6-2/TRBV6-3	12	ASRPTGTGSPLH
TRBJ2-5	TRBV11-2	11	ASNRDTQETQY
TRBJ2-7	TRBV5-1	14	ASSSDLAVSSYEQY
TRBJ2-1	TRBV20-1	14	SARAQRGGPFNEQF
TRBJ2-3	TRBV12-3/TRBV12-4	10	AVQVSTDTQY
TRBJ2-5	TRBV20-1	13	SARDWRGGQETQY
TRBJ2-3	TRBV6-2/TRBV6-3	14	ASKKIQGGWTDTQY
TRBJ1-4	TRBV27	12	ASSSGTGLEKLF
TRBJ2-3	TRBV20-1	12	SARTRPSTDTQY
TRBJ2-5	TRBV5-1	11	ASRQGGEETQY
TRBJ2-2	TRBV5-1	14	ASRLVAGANTGELF
TRBJ1-2	TRBV18	13	ASSPEDNLVHGYT
TRBJ1-1	TRBV7-2	12	ASSQGQGGTEAF
TRBJ2-3	TRBV25-1	11	ASIPPGTDTQY
TRBJ1-1	TRBV7-9	10	ASSLFGTEAF
TRBJ1-5	TRBV7-8	12	ASSLALSNQPQH
TRBJ1-5	TRBV5-5	12	ASSLAAGSQPQH
TRBJ2-4	TRBV20-1	14	SARDLNLLAKNIQY
TRBJ1-1	TRBV7-2	14	ASSLGGGGWNTEAF